These T cell receptor beta chains were read from a single sample in a study of STAT5B mutations in CD4+ large granular lymphocyte leukemia. Sequencing was performed with immunoSEQ multiplex PCR; in TCRdb, only in-frame clones are kept and a portion is missing. Here the sample spans about 31,000 clones, roughly 91% being singletons. The sequenced sample consisted of CD4+ T cells from blood buffy coats. All receptors come from a human donor in good health. Both conserved end residues are part of each CDR3. The D gene is left open where the match is weak. A row's size may be missing; if present it is once, few, many or a size class.

-	TRBV7-2	TRBJ2-3	-	TGTGCCAGCAGCGCTGGGGCCTTACGGGGGTTGGGCACAGATACGCAGTATTTT	CASSAGALRGLGTDTQYF
TRBD2	TRBV19	TRBJ2-7	-	TGTGCCAGTAGTATAGATCGACCGAGCGGGAGGATCGACGAGCAGTACTTC	CASSIDRPSGRIDEQYF
TRBD1	TRBV18	TRBJ1-1	once	TGTGCCAGCTCACTCGCCGGGACAGGGGTTACTGAAGCTTTCTTT	CASSLAGTGVTEAFF
TRBD2	TRBV5-1	TRBJ2-3	-	TGCGCCAGCAGCTTGGGCCTAGCGGTCACAGATACGCAGTATTTT	CASSLGLAVTDTQYF
TRBD2	TRBV11-2	TRBJ2-3	-	TGTGCCAGCAGCTTACTTGCGGGAGGCCCCGGTAGCACAGATACGCAGTATTTT	CASSLLAGGPGSTDTQYF
-	TRBV19	TRBJ1-1	-	TGTGCCACCTCCCAGGGTTACACTGAAGCTTTCTTT	CATSQGYTEAFF
-	TRBV15	TRBJ1-1	once	TGTGCCACCAGCAGGATCCGGGACCTCCACACTGAAGCTTTCTTT	CATSRIRDLHTEAFF
-	TRBV21-1	TRBJ2-5	-	TGTGCCAGCAGCAAAGCGCTAGAGATAGCGGAGACCCAGTACTTC	CASSKALEIAETQYF
-	TRBV28	TRBJ2-7	once	TGTGCCAGCCACCGCCGAGGGAGCCAATACTACGAGCAGTACTTC	CASHRRGSQYYEQYF
-	TRBV29-1	TRBJ2-1	few	TGCAGCGTTCATCGGGGCCACGGGGGTGAGCAGTTCTTC	CSVHRGHGGEQFF
TRBD1	TRBV23-1	TRBJ1-2	-	TGCGCCAGCTCCCCAGACAGGGAAGATGGCTACACCTTC	CASSPDREDGYTF
-	TRBV4-2	TRBJ2-5	-	TGTGCCAGCAGCCAAAATCGAGGGACACAAGAGACCCAGTACTTC	CASSQNRGTQETQYF
-	TRBV10-2	TRBJ2-5	-	TGCGCCAGTAGCGGTCAAGAGACCCAGTACTTC	CASSGQETQYF
-	TRBV6-7	TRBJ1-4	-	TGTGCCAGCAGTTACTCCCCAGACGACAGTGCAACTAATGAAAAACTGTTTTTT	CASSYSPDDSATNEKLFF
-	TRBV10-3	TRBJ1-1	-	TGTGCCATCAGTCAGTCAGGGAACACTGAAGCTTTCTTT	CAISQSGNTEAFF
-	TRBV5-4	TRBJ2-3	-	TGTGCCAGCAGCTTCGGGGCAGAATCACCCACAGATACGCAGTATTTT	CASSFGAESPTDTQYF
-	TRBV15	TRBJ2-4	few	TGTGCCACCAGCAGAGATAGGATGGGCGCCTCTAAAAACATTCAGTACTTC	CATSRDRMGASKNIQYF
-	TRBV30	TRBJ2-3	-	TGTGCCTGGAGCGCTGACTGGGCACAAGATACGCAGTATTTT	CAWSADWAQDTQYF
-	TRBV6-1	TRBJ2-5	-	TGTGCCAGCAGGGGGGAGAATAGGGAGACCCAGTACTTC	CASRGENRETQYF
-	TRBV11-3	TRBJ1-2	-	TGTGCCAGCAGCTTAGATCGTTCAGGGGTTGGGTATGGCTACACCTTC	CASSLDRSGVGYGYTF
TRBD2	TRBV5-1	TRBJ2-3	-	TGCGCCAGCAGCTTACTCACTTTAGCGGGAGCTAGCACAGATACGCAGTATTTT	CASSLLTLAGASTDTQYF
TRBD1	TRBV5-1	TRBJ1-6	-	TGCGCCAGCAGCTTGCGGCAGGGGGAGAGTTCACCCCTCCACTTT	CASSLRQGESSPLHF
TRBD2	TRBV11-2	TRBJ2-3	-	TGTGCCAGCAGCTTGGAGGGACTAGCGGGAGTAGATACGCAGTATTTT	CASSLEGLAGVDTQYF
TRBD2	TRBV30	TRBJ2-7	-	TGTGCCTGGAGCGTCTCGCTAGCGGGCTCCTACGAGCAGTACTTC	CAWSVSLAGSYEQYF
TRBD2	TRBV9	TRBJ2-5	-	TGTGCCAGCAGCCTTCGAGCGGGGGAGTACCAAGAGACCCAGTACTTC	CASSLRAGEYQETQYF
TRBD2	TRBV7-9	TRBJ2-3	-	TGTGCCAGCAGCTTGGACGGGGACTACCCTACGCAGTATTTT	CASSLDGDYPTQYF
-	TRBV7-9	TRBJ1-2	-	TGTGCCAGCAGCCCCAGGGACGGAGGCTACACCTTC	CASSPRDGGYTF
TRBD1	TRBV9	TRBJ2-7	-	TGTGCCAGCAGCGTGGGGACAGTGGCTTACGAGCAGTACTTC	CASSVGTVAYEQYF
-	TRBV6-1	TRBJ2-7	-	TGTGCCAGCAGTCTAGCCGGGGGATGGTACGAGCAGTACTTC	CASSLAGGWYEQYF
-	TRBV5-4	TRBJ1-2	-	TGTGCCAGCAGCCAGGACACATATGGCTACACCTTC	CASSQDTYGYTF
TRBD1	TRBV18	TRBJ1-2	-	TGTGCCAGCTCACCACCCGGGACAGGGCTCGTCTATGGCTACACCTTC	CASSPPGTGLVYGYTF
-	TRBV7-9	TRBJ1-2	-	TGTGCCAGCAGCTTTGGGGACCTCTATGGCTACACCTTC	CASSFGDLYGYTF
-	TRBV6-4	TRBJ2-7	-	TGTGCCAGCAGCGAACGAGCGGGTCCCTCCTACGAGCAGTACTTC	CASSERAGPSYEQYF
TRBD2	TRBV4-2	TRBJ2-5	-	TGTGCCAGCAGCCAAGATTGGGCCAGCGGGAGTCTACCGGGGGAGACCCAGTACTTC	CASSQDWASGSLPGETQYF
-	TRBV2	TRBJ2-3	-	TGTGCCAGCAGGACTGGGGGGGGCAGCAACACAGATACGCAGTATTTT	CASRTGGGSNTDTQYF
-	TRBV27	TRBJ2-7	-	TGTGCCAGCAGTTTAGGTGGGACTCGCTACGAGCAGTACTTC	CASSLGGTRYEQYF
TRBD2	TRBV7-2	TRBJ2-1	-	TGTGCCAGCAGCTTAGCTGGACTAGCGGGAACCAATGAGCAGTTCTTC	CASSLAGLAGTNEQFF
TRBD2	TRBV19	TRBJ2-1	once	TGTGCCAGTAAGAATCTAGCGGGAGGGAGTACTTTTACCTACAATGAGCAGTTCTTC	CASKNLAGGSTFTYNEQFF
TRBD1	TRBV5-1	TRBJ1-4	-	TGCGCCAGCAGCTTAACGACAGGGGGGACTAATGAAAAACTGTTTTTT	CASSLTTGGTNEKLFF
-	TRBV25-1	TRBJ1-5	few	TGTGCCAGCAGTGGGGCGAAGGGATACCAGCATTTT	CASSGAKGYQHF
-	TRBV6-6	TRBJ1-2	-	TGTGCCAGCAGTTACGATGGGAATGGCTACACCTTC	CASSYDGNGYTF
-	TRBV10-3	TRBJ2-3	-	TGTGCCATCAGCCAATGGGATACGCAGTATTTT	CAISQWDTQYF
TRBD2	TRBV5-1	TRBJ2-5	-	TGCGCCAGCAGCACCCGACTAGCGGGAGTCAGCACGGAGACCCAGTACTTC	CASSTRLAGVSTETQYF
-	TRBV7-2	TRBJ2-7	-	TGTGCCAGCAGCATTACAGGTGCCTTCCAGTACGAGCAGTACTTC	CASSITGAFQYEQYF
-	TRBV2	TRBJ1-6	-	TGTGCCAGCAGTCAGAATAATTCACCCCTCCACTTT	CASSQNNSPLHF
-	TRBV5-4	TRBJ2-3	-	TGTGCCAGCAGCTTTGTGGAGGGAGATACGCAGTATTTT	CASSFVEGDTQYF
-	TRBV1	TRBJ2-5	-	TGCACCAGCAGCCAAGTCTTGCGGGAGGGCCAAAAAAGGAACCAAGAGACCCAGTACTTC	CTSSQVLREGQKRNQETQYF
TRBD1	TRBV23-1	TRBJ1-2	few	TGCGCCAGCAGTCAACGAAACGGGGACAGGGCCCACCCAATAAACCACCGATCTGACTACACCTTC	CASSQRNGDRAHPINHRSDYTF
-	TRBV11-2	TRBJ2-6	-	TGTGCCAGCAGCTTACAGGCGCCCTCTGGGGCCAACGTCCTGACTTTC	CASSLQAPSGANVLTF
-	TRBV5-1	TRBJ2-1	-	TGCGCCAGCAGCTTTAGTAATGAGCAGTTCTTC	CASSFSNEQFF
-	TRBV7-2	TRBJ1-2	-	TGTGCCAGCAGCTCCCCCGGGCCCCCGAGGGGCTACACCTTC	CASSSPGPPRGYTF
TRBD2	TRBV5-1	TRBJ2-5	-	TGCGCCAGCAGGGGTCCGGGACTAGCTCAAGAGACCCAGTACTTC	CASRGPGLAQETQYF
TRBD2	TRBV11-2	TRBJ2-3	-	TGTGCCAGCAGCTTAGTAGGACTAGCGACAGATACGCAGTATTTT	CASSLVGLATDTQYF
-	TRBV7-9	TRBJ2-5	-	TGTGCCAGCAGCCTACTACTAGAGGCCGAGGGAGAGACCCAGTACTTC	CASSLLLEAEGETQYF